This TCR beta chain was obtained from a study of blood T cell repertoires in COVID-19. Germline assignment: CDR1 SGHNT and CDR2 YENEEA. V dropped 0 bases and J dropped 4; count of bases not matched to a gene: 1. This CDR3 is 15 amino acids long. This table comes from immunoSEQ multiplex PCR, and its TCRdb copy is limited to in-frame clones, with some not included. The sample comprises about 210,000 clones, around 86% of which are singletons, and 8% to 9% rests with the top ten. This sequence originates from a woman between 45 and 60 years old with acute COVID-19. The sequencing input was PBMCs or T cells enriched from blood (not recorded which). The J gene is TRBJ2-3, the V gene TRBV11-3; 10 bases line up with TRBD2. This chain's CDR3 is CASSLDTSGADTQYF. The CDR3, as DNA: TGTGCCAGCAGCTTAGACACTAGCGGGGCAGATACGCAGTATTTT.